This entry lists 32 T cell receptor beta chains sequenced from one sample in a study of shared clonotypes between healthy human individuals. Sequencing was performed with immunoSEQ multiplex PCR; in TCRdb, only in-frame clones are kept and a portion is missing. The sample carries 950,000 to 1,100,000 clones, about 75% recorded once. The sequenced material came from memory CD4+ T cells sorted from blood. Subset given: CD45RA-negative fraction. All receptors derive from a young man in good health.

The V call is TRBV5-6, the J call TRBJ1-1, with TRBD1 matching 9 bases. V lost 4 bases, J lost 1 base, and 11 bases stayed unmatched. The CDR3 has 17 residues. Germline V gene data show CDR1 as SGHDT and CDR2 as YYEEEE. The chain's CDR3 is CASSEIQGALENTEAFF. For the CDR3, the DNA is TGTGCCAGCAGCGAGATACAGGGGGCTCTAGAGAACACTGAAGCTTTCTTT.

This chain joins TRBV7-9 and TRBJ1-2; possible D gene TRBD1, 5 bases. There are 16 residues in the CDR3. Trimming took off 1 base at V and 7 bases at J, with 19 bases between the two ends. The germline gives CDR1 SEHNR, CDR2 FQNEAQ (reference sequence). CDR3 in amino acids: CASSLELWPRGGGYTF. CDR3 DNA: TGTGCCAGCAGCTTAGAACTGTGGCCTCGTGGGGGTGGCTACACCTTC.

The rearrangement links TRBV6-5 to TRBJ2-3; D is perhaps TRBD2 (6 bases). There are 15 residues in the CDR3. Germline V gene lookup returns CDR1 MNHEY and CDR2 SVGAGI. Trimming removed 0 bases at V and 2 bases at J, with 9 bases between. The CDR3, as DNA: TGTGCCAGCAGTTACTCTGTGGGACTCACAGATACGCAGTATTTT. It codes for CASSYSVGLTDTQYF.

This sequence joins TRBV5-4 and TRBJ1-1; D possibly corresponds to TRBD1 (6 bases). The CDR3 consists of 16 residues. V lost 3 bases and J 5 bases, leaving 20 bases between the germline ends. The germline gives CDR1 SGHNT, CDR2 YYREEE (reference sequence). The CDR3 DNA follows: TGTGCCAGCAGCTCCATGGGTGGGGGGGCCAAGACTGAAGCTTTCTTT. Translating it yields CASSSMGGGAKTEAFF.

The chain links TRBV5-1 to TRBJ2-3; the D gene could be TRBD1 or TRBD2 (5 bases each). With 4 bases removed from V and 8 bases from J, the gap between germline ends came to 11 bases. CDR3 length: 12 residues. Germline V CDR1 and CDR2: SGHRS, YFSETQ. Here the CDR3 reads CASSLLGVTQYF. For the CDR3, the DNA is TGCGCCAGCAGCCTCCTGGGGGTTACGCAGTATTTT.

In its sample, this clone was seen a few times. The CDR3 DNA sequence: TGTGCCAGCAGCCAAGTGGCGGCCGGGTACCAAGAGACCCAGTACTTC. The encoded protein is CASSQVAAGYQETQYF. The rearrangement uses TRBV14 and TRBJ2-5; no definite D call. The CDR3 sequence is 16 residues long. The germline CDR1 and CDR2 sequences are SGHDN and FVKESK. Trimming left V 1 base short and J 0 bases short, with 12 bases between.

This clone was picked up a small number of times. V usage is TRBV4-1 and J usage is TRBJ2-7; the match to TRBD1 covers 7 bases. CDR1 is MGHRA and CDR2 is YSYEKL in the germline V gene. The CDR3 is 14 amino acids. With 1 base clipped from V and 2 bases from J, the junction kept 2 bases outside the gene matches. The CDR3 spells CASSQVTGPYEQYF. As DNA, the CDR3 is TGCGCCAGCAGCCAAGTGACAGGGCCCTACGAGCAGTACTTC.

This chain links TRBV5-4 with TRBJ1-3; possibly TRBD1 for D (5 bases). CDR3 length equals 15 residues. The germline V gene has CDR1 SGHNT and CDR2 YYREEE (reference sequence). V was pared by 4 bases and J by 7 bases, with 18 bases between. The CDR3 loop is CASSEGLWGRNTIYF. As DNA, the CDR3 is TGTGCCAGCAGCGAAGGGTTGTGGGGCCGGAACACCATATATTTT.

This clone was detected many times. V gene TRBV7-2 combines with J gene TRBJ2-7; D may be TRBD1 or TRBD2 (5 bases each). Trimming shortened V by 4 bases and J by 1 base, and 11 bases separated the two germline ends. CDR1 is SGHTA and CDR2 is FQGNSA in the germline V gene. The CDR3 covers 14 residues. Here the CDR3 reads CASSSGTGSYEQYF. Here the CDR3 DNA reads TGTGCCAGCAGCTCAGGGACCGGGTCCTACGAGCAGTACTTC.

The CDR3 DNA reads TGTGCCAGCAGCCGTGGACAGGGCTACAATGAGCAGTTCTTC. Translating gives CASSRGQGYNEQFF. This chain joins TRBV7-9 and TRBJ2-1, with 8 bases aligning to TRBD1. The germline V gene encodes CDR1 SEHNR and CDR2 FQNEAQ (reference sequence). J was trimmed by 3 bases and V by 5 bases; bases with no gene match: 3. The length of the CDR3 is 14 residues.

The CDR3 nucleotides are TGTGCCAGAAGCTTGGGAGGGCCGGGCCCTATGGGCTACACCTTC. Residues: CARSLGGPGPMGYTF. The V call is TRBV5-3, the J call TRBJ1-2; D not resolved. TRBV5-3 counts as an open reading frame of uncertain function. This CDR3 is built from 15 residues. The germline V and J ends were trimmed by 0 bases and 8 bases, with 17 bases remaining between them.

The V call is TRBV7-8, the J call TRBJ2-3; TRBD1 might be the D (5 bases). Germline V gene sequence: CDR1 SGHVS, CDR2 FQNEAQ. V shed 2 bases and J shed 9 bases, with 9 bases lying between them. CDR3 length: 12 residues. The DNA for the CDR3 is TGTGCCAGCAGCTTACTCACAGGCACGCAGTATTTT. This codes for CASSLLTGTQYF.

The chain employs TRBV30 and TRBJ2-7, with TRBD2 identical over 8 bases. The V segment lost 3 bases and the J segment 3 bases; nucleotides outside the gene matches: 13. Per germline, CDR1 GTSNPN and CDR2 SVGIG (reference sequence). This CDR3 has 16 residues. This CDR3 is CAWSASGGVKVYEQYF. CDR3 DNA: TGTGCCTGGAGCGCCTCGGGAGGGGTAAAGGTCTACGAGCAGTACTTC.

This clone appeared a few times. The rearrangement links TRBV19 to TRBJ2-3; D is unclear. Germline V lookup: CDR1 LNHDA, CDR2 SQIVND (reference sequence). Trimming pared 3 bases from V and 3 bases from J, leaving 13 bases between. This CDR3 region has 15 residues. CDR3 sequence: CASSISSLVTDTQYF. The CDR3 coding sequence is TGTGCCAGTAGTATCTCCAGCTTGGTGACAGATACGCAGTATTTT.

CDR3 residues: CASSTQETQYF. The CDR3 nucleotides read TGTGCCAGCAGCACTCAAGAGACCCAGTACTTC. This chain joins TRBV11-2 and TRBJ2-5; D gene unclear. Germline CDR1 reads SGHAT; CDR2 reads FQNNGV. The CDR3 extends over 11 amino acids. Trimming stripped 5 bases from V and 2 bases from J, with 3 bases between.

The rearrangement joins TRBV5-1 to TRBJ1-3; 7 positions agree with TRBD1. The germline CDR1 and CDR2 sequences are SGHRS and YFSETQ. The trim removed 4 bases at V and 7 bases at J, leaving 14 bases unmatched. This CDR3 spans 16 amino acids. CDR3 amino acids: CASSPGQANVGNTIYF. In DNA, the CDR3 is TGCGCCAGCAGCCCCGGACAGGCTAACGTTGGGAACACCATATATTTT. Complete variable domain (other parts from reference TRBV5-1 and TRBJ1-3): KAGVTQTPRYLIKTRGQQVTLSCSPISGHRSVSWYQQTPGQGLQFLFEYFSETQRNKGNFPGRFSGRQFSNSRSEMNVSTLELGDSALYLCASSPGQANVGNTIYFGEGSWLTVV.

This chain links TRBV5-1 with TRBJ2-7, with 8 bases lining up with TRBD1. Germline CDR1 is SGHRS and CDR2 is YFSETQ. V trimming: 7 bases; J trimming: 5 bases; junction bases outside the gene matches: 17. The CDR3 has 16 amino acids. CDR3 residues: CASRGQVASRANEQYF. The CDR3 nucleotides read TGCGCCAGCCGGGGACAGGTCGCATCCAGGGCTAACGAGCAGTACTTC.

This clone was counted a single time. This chain links TRBV28 with TRBJ2-2; the D gene is possibly TRBD2 (5 bases). V was pared by 2 bases and J by 5 bases, with 15 bases between. CDR3 length equals 16 residues. The germline V gene has CDR1 MDHEN and CDR2 SYDVKM. DNA of the CDR3: TGTGCCAGCAGTTTAGAGTCGGGAAGTGGGACCGGGGAGCTGTTTTTT. Amino acid sequence: CASSLESGSGTGELFF.

The chain uses TRBV10-3 and TRBJ2-7; D not certain. CDR1 ENHRY and CDR2 SYGVKD come from the germline V gene. CDR3 length: 15 residues. V was clipped by 0 bases and J by 0 bases, with 9 bases between them. The CDR3 DNA reads as TGTGCCATCAGTGAGTCTGAGGTCTCCTCCTACGAGCAGTACTTC. Protein sequence: CAISESEVSSYEQYF.

This clone was counted once. The gene calls are TRBV6-6 and TRBJ2-3; D remains ambiguous. This CDR3 comprises 14 residues. V was shortened by 8 bases and J by 1 base, with 13 bases between the two germline ends. The germline CDR1 and CDR2 sequences are MNHNY and SVGAGI (reference sequence). The CDR3 DNA sequence: TGTGCCAGCGAACAAGGGTCACGCACAGATACGCAGTATTTT. This sequence encodes CASEQGSRTDTQYF.

CDR3 protein: CATSRDFSSYEQYF. The CDR3 DNA follows: TGTGCCACCAGCAGAGATTTTAGCTCCTACGAGCAGTACTTC. This rearrangement joins TRBV15 to TRBJ2-7; D remains unclear. V lost 0 bases and J lost 0, with 6 bases in between. CDR3 size: 14 residues. In germline, CDR1 is LNHNV, CDR2 YYDKDF (reference sequence).

CDR3 loop: CASSEGWGLTNEKLFF. CDR3 nucleotide sequence: TGTGCCAGCAGTGAAGGGTGGGGACTGACTAATGAAAAACTGTTTTTT. This sequence joins TRBV6-1 and TRBJ1-4, with a possible D match to TRBD1 (5 bases). Trimming pared 1 base from V and 2 bases from J, leaving 11 bases between. There are 16 residues in the CDR3. The germline V gene has CDR1 MNHNS and CDR2 SASEGT.

The chain is built from TRBV9 and TRBJ2-5; 10 bases line up with TRBD1. This CDR3 region has 16 residues. V was pared by 2 bases and J by 4 bases, with 8 bases of the junction left unmatched. Germline values: CDR1 SGDLS, CDR2 YYNGEE. The CDR3 loop is CASSVQGQGLAETQYF. The CDR3 bases are TGTGCCAGCAGCGTGCAGGGACAGGGGTTAGCAGAGACCCAGTACTTC.

This chain uses TRBV28 with TRBJ1-2; possibly TRBD1 for D (5 bases). This CDR3 is built from 13 residues. Per the germline V gene, CDR1 is MDHEN and CDR2 is SYDVKM. V lost 5 bases to trimming and J lost 7 bases, with 14 bases between them. Written as DNA, the CDR3 is TGTGCCAGCAGTGCACCGGGACTACGTGGCTACACCTTC. This translates into CASSAPGLRGYTF.

This chain links TRBV4-1 with TRBJ1-1; TRBD1 agrees at 9 bases. Germline values: CDR1 MGHRA, CDR2 YSYEKL. Germline trimming cut 1 base from V and 0 bases from J; bases unmatched to any gene: 3. The CDR3 has 16 amino acids. The CDR3, as DNA: TGCGCCAGCAGCCAAGTGAGGACAGGGGTGAACACTGAAGCTTTCTTT. Translating gives CASSQVRTGVNTEAFF.

A word on this clone: Other DNA sequences in the sample encode the same CDR3. The CDR3 DNA reads TGTGCCAGCAGTGCTCAGTTAAATCAGCCCCAGCATTTT. It encodes CASSAQLNQPQHF. This chain connects TRBV6-1 to TRBJ1-5; D is undetermined. Germline V lookup: CDR1 MNHNS, CDR2 SASEGT. The CDR3 is made up of 13 amino acids. The V end lost 4 bases, the J end lost 4 bases, and 8 bases lay between the germline ends.

The J gene is TRBJ2-6, the V gene TRBV5-4; D gene unclear. Trimming shortened V by 0 bases and J by 2 bases, and 9 bases separated the two germline ends. The germline V gene encodes CDR1 SGHNT and CDR2 YYREEE (reference sequence). The CDR3 extends over 16 amino acids. CDR3 sequence reads: CASSLGSSPGANVLTF. In nucleotides, the CDR3 is TGTGCCAGCAGCTTGGGATCGAGTCCTGGGGCCAACGTCCTGACTTTC.

The chain combines TRBV2 with TRBJ1-3, with D possibly matching TRBD1 (5 bases). V dropped 1 base and J dropped 4 bases, with 11 bases sitting between them. The CDR3 consists of 15 residues. Germline-derived CDR1 and CDR2 are SNHLY and FYNNEI. The chain's CDR3 is CASSEGRVAGNTIYF. For the CDR3, the DNA is TGTGCCAGCAGTGAAGGCAGGGTTGCGGGAAACACCATATATTTT.

This clone was recorded only once. V is TRBV2 and J is TRBJ2-1, with D uncertain. Trimming pared 7 bases from V and 9 bases from J, leaving 10 bases between. The CDR3 has 11 amino acids. The germline V gene has CDR1 SNHLY and CDR2 FYNNEI. The CDR3: CASKVGGEQFF. For the CDR3, the DNA is TGTGCCAGCAAGGTTGGCGGTGAGCAGTTCTTC.

The chain joins TRBV7-2 to TRBJ2-1; D is perhaps TRBD2 (7 bases). The CDR3 length is 13 residues. Germline values: CDR1 SGHTA, CDR2 FQGNSA. Trimming removed 4 bases at V and 6 bases at J, with 10 bases between. Here the CDR3 DNA reads TGTGCCAGCAGCTGGAGGGGGGGCAATGAGCAGTTCTTC. This sequence encodes CASSWRGGNEQFF.

This chain connects TRBV10-1 to TRBJ2-7, with 7 positions matching TRBD1. V gave up 10 bases and J gave up 5 bases; unmatched junction bases: 8. Germline CDR1 WNHNN, CDR2 SYGVQD (reference sequence). CDR3 length equals 12 residues. This CDR3 reads CAKPQGVNEQYF. The CDR3 nucleotides read TGCGCCAAGCCGCAGGGGGTCAACGAGCAGTACTTC.

On this clone: Additional DNA sequences in this sample encode the identical CDR3. The V and J genes are TRBV2 and TRBJ2-7; 11 bases fit TRBD1. In germline, CDR1 is SNHLY, CDR2 FYNNEI. Germline trimming cut 4 bases from V and 4 bases from J; bases unmatched to any gene: 3. This CDR3 contains 14 residues. CDR3 DNA sequence: TGTGCCAGCAGTGCGGACAGGGGGCCTTACGAGCAGTACTTC. Its protein product is CASSADRGPYEQYF. The variable domain in full, with the rest retrieved from reference TRBV2 and TRBJ2-7, is EPEVTQTPSHQVTQMGQEVILRCVPISNHLYFYWYRQILGQKVEFLVSFYNNEISEKSEIFDDQFSVERPDGSNFTLKIRSTKLEDSAMYFCASSADRGPYEQYFGPGTRLTVT.